The 29 T cell receptor beta chains given below trace back to one sample, sequenced in a study of early T cells in non-severe SARS-CoV-2 infection. MiXCR was run by TCRdb on the 5' RACE reads, yielding one entry per CDR3 protein. The table records about 52,000 distinct CDR3 sequences, 6.2% of them present only once. Sequenced sample: whole blood. Every receptor here comes from an adult who was a healthcare worker with PCR-confirmed SARS-CoV-2 infection or an uninfected control (not recorded which).

This clonotype was seen a few times. V usage is TRBV7-8 and J usage is TRBJ1-6; 11 nucleotides align to TRBD1. From germline, CDR1 is SGHVS and CDR2 FQNEAQ. This CDR3 region has 16 residues. After removal of 1 base from V and 13 bases from J, the junction contained 9 bases not matched to a gene. As DNA, the CDR3 is TGTGCCAGCAGCTTAGAGGGACAGGGGGTTTTTGTTCCCCTCCACTTT. Translating gives CASSLEGQGVFVPLHF.

This clonotype was seen a handful of times. The J gene is TRBJ1-5, the V gene TRBV12-3 or TRBV12-4, with a weak D call TRBD1 (5 bases). V lost 6 bases and J lost 2, with 11 bases in between. The CDR3 length is 14 residues. The CDR3 loop reads CASSEGRRNQPQHF. The CDR3 DNA follows: TGTGCCAGCAGCGAGGGACGTCGCAATCAGCCCCAGCATTTT.

The chain carries TRBV7-9 and TRBJ2-3; 7 bases fit TRBD2. Per germline, CDR1 SEHNR and CDR2 FQNEAQ (reference sequence). Losses at the gene ends were 4 bases for V and 9 bases for J; bases not matched to a gene: 7. This CDR3 comprises 13 residues. The CDR3 DNA follows: TGTGCCAGCAGCTCCGCTGGGGGGGTGACGCAGTATTTT. Residues: CASSSAGGVTQYF.

This clonotype has ten or more counts. This rearrangement joins TRBV30 to TRBJ1-2; 10 bases line up with TRBD1. This CDR3 region has 14 residues. Unmatched junction bases numbered 7, after V lost 2 bases and J lost 7 bases. CDR1 is GTSNPN, CDR2 SVGIG, per germline (reference sequence). This CDR3 reads CAWSRDRGFAGYTF. In nucleotides, the CDR3 is TGTGCCTGGAGTCGGGACAGGGGATTTGCTGGCTACACCTTC. Filled out from reference TRBV30 and TRBJ1-2, the complete variable domain reads SQTIHQWPATLVQPVGSPLSLECTVEGTSNPNLYWYRQAAGRGLQLLFYSVGIGQISSEVPQNLSASRPQDRQFILSSKKLLLSDSGFYLCAWSRDRGFAGYTFGSGTRLTVV.

V and J are TRBV25-1 and TRBJ1-6; D not certain. The V end was cut by 1 base, the J end by 10 bases, with 20 bases between. The germline V gene encodes CDR1 MGHDK and CDR2 SYGVNS. CDR3 length: 17 residues. Written as DNA, the CDR3 is TGTGCCAGCAGTGAATCCTTCACAGCCATATACACCTCACCCCTCCACTTT. Protein product: CASSESFTAIYTSPLHF.

This clonotype was found many times. The chain combines TRBV20-1 with TRBJ2-1; D is possibly TRBD1 (5 bases). The germline CDR1 and CDR2 sequences are DFQATT and SNEGSKA (reference sequence). CDR3 length: 15 amino acids. V lost 5 bases and J lost 4, with 18 bases in between. CDR3 in amino acids: CSAPHGPGLYNEQFF. DNA for the CDR3: TGCAGTGCTCCTCATGGGCCAGGGCTTTACAATGAGCAGTTCTTC.

This clonotype was observed a few times. The rearrangement links TRBV30 to TRBJ1-3; no firm D call. This CDR3 has 15 residues. The germline V gene encodes CDR1 GTSNPN and CDR2 SVGIG (reference sequence). The ends were cut back, 2 bases at V and 3 bases at J, with 14 bases in the middle. The CDR3 bases are TGTGCCTGGAGTCCGGGCAGAGGTTATGGAAACACCATATATTTT. Protein sequence: CAWSPGRGYGNTIYF.

This clonotype was seen repeatedly, ten times or more. The chain recombines TRBV6-2 or TRBV6-3 with TRBJ2-3, with 9 bases lining up with TRBD1. CDR3 length: 15 amino acids. The germline V gene has CDR1 MNHEY and CDR2 SVGEGT. V trimming: 6 bases; J trimming: 5 bases; junction bases outside the gene matches: 9. CDR3 in DNA: TGTGCCAGCAGCGGGACAGGGTTCCGCCGAGATACGCAGTATTTT. It translates to CASSGTGFRRDTQYF.

At least ten counts were recorded for this clonotype. V usage is TRBV12-3 or TRBV12-4 and J usage is TRBJ2-5; 7 bases are a match to TRBD2. V lost 2 bases and J lost 5; bases outside the gene matches: 11. CDR3 size: 16 residues. The CDR3 loop is CASSLRSSTSTETQYF. The CDR3 DNA follows: TGTGCCAGCAGTTTAAGGTCTTCGACTAGCACGGAGACCCAGTACTTC.

V is TRBV7-6 and J is TRBJ2-7, with a possible D match to TRBD1 (6 bases). Trimming took off 5 bases at V and 2 bases at J, with 16 bases between the two ends. CDR1 is SGHVS, CDR2 FNYEAQ, per germline. The CDR3 runs to 15 residues. For the CDR3, the DNA is TGTGCCAGCAGCCAGGATGCCTCAGGGGCCTACGAGCAGTACTTC. Residues: CASSQDASGAYEQYF.

This clonotype was counted only a few times. The gene calls are TRBV5-4 and TRBJ1-6, with D unclear. Germline V CDR1 and CDR2: SGHNT, YYREEE (reference sequence). Trimming stripped 4 bases from V and 8 bases from J, with 16 bases between. This CDR3 contains 15 residues. CDR3 region: CASSLWASRHSPLHF. CDR3 nucleotide sequence: TGTGCCAGCAGCCTTTGGGCCAGCCGCCATTCACCCCTCCACTTT.

In this sample, this clonotype turned up many times. This chain joins TRBV29-1 and TRBJ2-5, with 8 bases aligning to TRBD1. Germline loops: CDR1 SQVTM, CDR2 ANQGSEA. The CDR3 loop spans 13 amino acids. The CDR3 region is CSLRDRRQETQYF. The CDR3 DNA sequence: TGCAGTCTCCGGGACAGGCGGCAAGAGACCCAGTACTTC.

This clonotype was observed at least ten times. The rearrangement links TRBV29-1 to TRBJ2-1, with D possibly being TRBD1 (6 bases). The CDR3 runs 14 residues. The V gene's germline CDR1 is SQVTM and CDR2 ANQGSEA. The V end lost 4 bases, the J end lost 1 base, and 11 bases lay between the germline ends. This CDR3 reads CSVVDRISYNEQFF. CDR3 bases: TGCAGCGTTGTTGACAGGATTTCCTACAATGAGCAGTTCTTC.

This clonotype has a count of ten or more. The genes are TRBV6-6 and TRBJ2-1; no reliable D call. Germline assignment: CDR1 MNHNY and CDR2 SVGAGI (reference sequence). This CDR3 contains 12 residues. Trimming took off 2 bases at V and 14 bases at J, with 13 bases between the two ends. The CDR3 DNA follows: TGTGCCAGCAGTTACCGGGCGGCCCCAGAGTTCTTC. Encoded protein: CASSYRAAPEFF.

This clonotype came up a few times. The chain combines TRBV4-3 with TRBJ1-2; D remains ambiguous. CDR3 size: 16 residues. CDR1 and CDR2 (germline): LGHNA, YSLEER. V was clipped by 2 bases and J by 1 base, with 14 bases between them. The CDR3 region is CASSQWVNSLNYGYTF. In DNA, the CDR3 is TGCGCCAGCAGCCAATGGGTAAACAGCCTTAACTATGGCTACACCTTC.

The chain couples TRBV7-2 to TRBJ1-1, with 10 bases identical to TRBD1. The germline V gene encodes CDR1 SGHTA and CDR2 FQGNSA. Unmatched junction bases numbered 12, after V lost 4 bases and J lost 7 bases. This CDR3 has 16 residues. CDR3: CASSYGSLGTGVEAFF. The CDR3 coding sequence is TGTGCCAGCAGCTATGGAAGCCTCGGGACAGGGGTTGAAGCTTTCTTT.

This clonotype has at least ten counts. The V call is TRBV29-1, the J call TRBJ2-1, with TRBD2 as a possible D gene (6 bases). Trimming left V 0 bases short and J 3 bases short, with 12 bases between. The CDR3 totals 15 residues. Germline loops: CDR1 SQVTM, CDR2 ANQGSEA. This CDR3 is CSVEEGTGVYNEQFF. The DNA of the CDR3 is TGCAGCGTTGAAGAAGGAACGGGAGTCTACAATGAGCAGTTCTTC.

This clonotype was seen at least ten times. The rearrangement links TRBV5-1 to TRBJ1-5, with D unresolved. Germline V lookup: CDR1 SGHRS, CDR2 YFSETQ. The germline V and J ends were trimmed by 0 bases and 5 bases, with 6 bases remaining between them. The CDR3 totals 13 residues. Written as DNA, the CDR3 is TGCGCCAGCAGCTTGGTCGGGGATCAGCCCCAGCATTTT. Its translation is CASSLVGDQPQHF.

At least ten counts were recorded for this clonotype. V usage is TRBV12-3 or TRBV12-4 and J usage is TRBJ2-5; D is possibly TRBD1 or TRBD2 (5 bases each). This CDR3 contains 15 residues. The V gene lost 6 bases and the J gene lost 5 bases, with 19 bases spanning the gap. Written as DNA, the CDR3 is TGTGCCAGCAGAACGGGGACCAGATATTTGGAGACCCAGTACTTC. It encodes CASRTGTRYLETQYF.

This clonotype was observed at least ten times. The rearrangement links TRBV5-5 to TRBJ2-7; 10 bases agree with TRBD2. Germline assignment: CDR1 SGHKS and CDR2 YYEKEE (reference sequence). The CDR3 extends over 16 amino acids. With 0 bases clipped from V and 2 bases from J, the junction kept 5 bases outside the gene matches. The CDR3 reads CASSLAQRGGAYEQYF. The CDR3 nucleotides read TGTGCCAGCAGCTTGGCTCAGCGGGGGGGTGCCTACGAGCAGTACTTC.

This clonotype was counted many times. The V and J genes are TRBV6-6 and TRBJ1-1; the D gene is possibly TRBD1 (5 bases). This CDR3 contains 11 residues. V lost 9 bases to trimming and J lost 9 bases, with 14 bases between them. Per the germline V gene, CDR1 is MNHNY and CDR2 is SVGAGI (reference sequence). The CDR3 region is CASFTGTQAFF. As DNA, the CDR3 is TGTGCCAGTTTTACCGGGACTCAAGCTTTCTTT.

This clonotype occurred many times. For the CDR3, the DNA is TGTGCCAGCAGGGATAACAGGGTAGGCCAGCCCCAGCATTTT. Its protein is CASRDNRVGQPQHF. The gene calls are TRBV6-2 or TRBV6-3 and TRBJ1-5, with a weak D call TRBD1 (6 bases). From germline, CDR1 is MNHEY and CDR2 SVGEGT. The V gene lost 6 bases and the J gene lost 7 bases, with 16 bases spanning the gap. The CDR3 length is 14 residues.

This clonotype was observed many times. The rearrangement links TRBV5-5 to TRBJ2-1; 7 nucleotides line up with TRBD1. Germline CDR1 SGHKS, CDR2 YYEKEE (reference sequence). After removal of 4 bases from V and 7 bases from J, the junction contained 8 bases not matched to a gene. This CDR3 contains 14 residues. In DNA, the CDR3 is TGTGCCAGCAGCAAGACAGGGCTGACAAATGAGCAGTTCTTC. Its protein product is CASSKTGLTNEQFF. The variable domain in full, completed from reference TRBV5-5 and TRBJ2-1, reads DAGVTQSPTHLIKTRGQQVTLRCSPISGHKSVSWYQQVLGQGPQFIFQYYEKEERGRGNFPDRFSARQFPNYSSELNVNALLLGDSALYLCASSKTGLTNEQFFGPGTRLTVL.

This clonotype was observed many times. CDR3 in amino acids: CASSQGRRTGRHEQYF. CDR3 nucleotide sequence: TGCGCCAGCAGCCAAGGAAGAAGGACAGGGCGACACGAGCAGTACTTC. The chain carries TRBV4-3 and TRBJ2-7; TRBD1 aligns across 8 bases. CDR1 is LGHNA and CDR2 is YSLEER in the germline V gene. J lost 5 bases, V lost 1 base, and 10 bases had no gene match. The CDR3 spans 16 residues.

In this sample, this clonotype turned up a few times. V gene TRBV11-2 combines with J gene TRBJ2-1; TRBD1 matches 8 bases. Germline loops: CDR1 SGHAT, CDR2 FQNNGV. V lost 5 bases and J lost 0; bases outside the gene matches: 9. The CDR3 length is 17 residues. The CDR3 protein is CASSAQQGVSSYNEQFF. CDR3 sequence (DNA): TGTGCCAGCAGCGCCCAACAGGGGGTAAGCTCCTACAATGAGCAGTTCTTC.

The chain carries TRBV20-1 and TRBJ1-2; D unresolved. Germline loops: CDR1 DFQATT, CDR2 SNEGSKA (reference sequence). The CDR3 extends over 12 amino acids. V lost 6 bases, J lost 5 bases, and 13 bases lay in between. The DNA for the CDR3 is TGCAGTGCGCCGGATCTCCTTTATGGCTACACCTTC. This translates into CSAPDLLYGYTF.

This clonotype showed up many times. V gene TRBV4-3 combines with J gene TRBJ2-1; D is ambiguous. V was cut by 0 bases and J by 2 bases, with 5 bases left in between. This CDR3 is built from 14 residues. Germline V lookup: CDR1 LGHNA, CDR2 YSLEER. The CDR3 DNA is TGCGCCAGCAGCCAAGATAGGACCTACAATGAGCAGTTCTTC. Translation gives CASSQDRTYNEQFF.

V gene TRBV14 combines with J gene TRBJ2-3; TRBD1 aligns across 12 bases. V shed 1 base and J 5 bases; nucleotides not matched to a gene: 4. The CDR3 runs to 16 residues. CDR1 is SGHDN, CDR2 FVKESK, per germline. CDR3 in DNA: TGTGCCAGCAGCCAAGGTCGGGACAGGGGGCGAGATACGCAGTATTTT. Translation: CASSQGRDRGRDTQYF.

CDR3 sequence: CASSSLLGQETQYF. In nucleotides, the CDR3 is TGTGCCAGCAGCTCTCTTTTAGGGCAAGAGACCCAGTACTTC. The chain carries TRBV7-8 and TRBJ2-5; D is undetermined. Trimming left V 4 bases short and J 2 bases short, with 11 bases between. CDR1 SGHVS and CDR2 FQNEAQ come from the germline V gene. The CDR3 loop spans 14 amino acids.